The T cell receptor (beta chain) described here comes from a study of T cell clonotyping in hematopoietic cell transplantation. Study-wide findings and caveats: At the given depth, recipient repertoires were over 95% de novo clonotypes. Recipient TCR diversity dropped after transplant; expanded clonotypes rose from day 30 to 180.

Points on this clone: The antigen is unknown.

CDR1 and CDR2 from the germline V gene are MNHEY and SVGAGI. V was clipped by 4 bases and J by 12 bases; unmatched bases: 14. The CDR3 totals 15 residues. TCRdb keeps only in-frame clones here, not all; method: immunoSEQ multiplex PCR. The data show 35,000 to 45,000 clones, approximately 94% seen once. Sequencing was carried out using peripheral blood mononuclear cells. The chain links TRBV6-5 to TRBJ2-1; 8 bases fit TRBD2. The receptor comes from a woman between 45 and 65 years old in good health. Some clones in this sample may be carry-over from other donors' samples. CDR3 nucleotides: TGTGCCAGCAGTTTACCCGGACTAGCCTTTAGTAGGCAGTTCTTC. The encoded protein is CASSLPGLAFSRQFF.